The 19 T cell receptor beta chains in this list originate from one sample, sequenced in a study of molecular identifiers for immune sequencing clone quantification. A single record per CDR3 protein comes from TCRdb applying MiXCR to the PCR reads. There are 400,000 to 600,000 distinct CDR3 sequences in the sample; 25% occur only once, and roughly 0.79% lies in the top ten. Sequencing was done on a sample of naive CD8+ T cells from blood, with Jurkat cell RNA spiked in. Subset given: FACS-sorted CD8+CD4-CCR7+CD45RA+ naive T cells. These receptors came from a human donor in good health. Some libraries in this study had Jurkat cell RNA spiked in.

There are a few counts of this clonotype. The gene calls are TRBV7-6 and TRBJ2-4; D is unclear. Trimming cost V 4 bases and J 1 base, with 17 bases left between them. CDR1 is SGHVS, CDR2 FNYEAQ, per germline. The CDR3 runs to 17 residues. In nucleotides, the CDR3 is TGTGCCAGCAGCTATGACTCCCCCCCCTCGGCCAAAAACATTCAGTACTTC. Translating gives CASSYDSPPSAKNIQYF.

This clonotype was observed at least ten times. The chain uses TRBV29-1 and TRBJ2-7; 7 nucleotides agree with TRBD2. The junction had 13 bases not matched to a gene; V was cut back by 7 bases and J by 1 base. The CDR3 extends over 15 amino acids. In germline, CDR1 is SQVTM, CDR2 ANQGSEA. CDR3 loop: CSARSSGTGSYEQYF. Here the CDR3 DNA reads TGCAGCGCCCGGAGCAGCGGGACTGGATCCTACGAGCAGTACTTC.

The gene calls are TRBV10-3 and TRBJ2-7, with 9 nucleotides matching TRBD1. Germline assignment: CDR1 ENHRY and CDR2 SYGVKD. The junction had 13 bases not matched to a gene; V was cut back by 9 bases and J by 7 bases. There are 14 residues in the CDR3. The CDR3 region has the DNA TGTGCCATTTGGGACAGGGATGAGACGTCGGAGCAGTACTTC. This translates into CAIWDRDETSEQYF.

This clonotype was observed a few times. The chain joins TRBV2 to TRBJ2-3, with 12 bases aligning to TRBD2. Trimming at V came to 4 bases and at J to 3 bases, leaving 11 bases not matched to a gene. Per the germline V gene, CDR1 is SNHLY and CDR2 is FYNNEI. This CDR3 has 18 residues. The CDR3 spells CASSALAGGLTATDTQYF. The CDR3 nucleotides read TGTGCCAGCAGTGCCCTAGCGGGGGGGCTTACAGCAACAGATACGCAGTATTTT. Supplemented by reference TRBV2 and TRBJ2-3, the full variable domain reads EPEVTQTPSHQVTQMGQEVILRCVPISNHLYFYWYRQILGQKVEFLVSFYNNEISEKSEIFDDQFSVERPDGSNFTLKIRSTKLEDSAMYFCASSALAGGLTATDTQYFGPGTRLTVL.

This clonotype has ten or more counts. The rearrangement uses TRBV19 and TRBJ2-7, with D perhaps TRBD1 (6 bases). Per the germline V gene, CDR1 is LNHDA and CDR2 is SQIVND (reference sequence). V shed 5 bases and J shed 6 bases, with 17 bases lying between them. The CDR3 totals 14 residues. CDR3 protein: CASSLTGRLSEQYF. The DNA of the CDR3 is TGTGCCAGTAGTCTTACAGGGCGCCTCTCCGAGCAGTACTTC.

There are a few counts of this clonotype. The chain links TRBV19 to TRBJ2-3; no definite D call. CDR3 length: 17 residues. Germline CDR1 is LNHDA and CDR2 is SQIVND (reference sequence). Trimming took 3 bases from V and 0 from J, leaving 16 bases between them. The CDR3 sequence is CASSMSAQLFSTDTQYF. CDR3 DNA: TGTGCCAGTAGTATGTCAGCTCAGCTCTTTAGCACAGATACGCAGTATTTT.

The chain couples TRBV29-1 to TRBJ2-7, with TRBD1 matching over 9 bases. Trimming cost V 3 bases and J 2 bases; bases outside gene matches: 5. The CDR3 spans 14 residues. CDR1 is SQVTM, CDR2 ANQGSEA, per germline. The CDR3 protein is CSVEHRDRAYEQYF. CDR3 coding DNA: TGCAGCGTTGAGCACCGGGACAGGGCCTACGAGCAGTACTTC.

This clonotype was recorded a few times. The chain uses TRBV5-8 and TRBJ1-1; 10 bases match TRBD1. This CDR3 region has 17 residues. With 4 bases clipped from V and 0 bases from J, the junction kept 9 bases outside the gene matches. Germline CDR1 reads SGHTS; CDR2 reads YDEGEE. The CDR3 reads CASSPWTGGKLNTEAFF. In nucleotides, the CDR3 is TGTGCCAGCAGCCCTTGGACAGGGGGAAAGCTGAACACTGAAGCTTTCTTT.

This sequence joins TRBV13 and TRBJ2-1, with 10 bases identical to TRBD2. Trimming removed 5 bases from V and 5 bases from J; junction bases left unmatched: 3. Germline V gene data show CDR1 as PRHDT and CDR2 as FYEKMQ (reference sequence). The CDR3 contains 14 residues. CDR3 coding DNA: TGTGCCAGCAGCGAGGGACTAGCGAACAATGAGCAGTTCTTC. Protein: CASSEGLANNEQFF.

This clonotype was seen many times. V is TRBV27 and J is TRBJ2-6, with unresolved D. The CDR3 sequence is 14 residues long. Per the germline V gene, CDR1 is MNHEY and CDR2 is SMNVEV (reference sequence). V lost 4 bases, J lost 2 bases, and 6 bases lay in between. The CDR3 sequence is CASSSSPGANVLTF. CDR3 nucleotides: TGTGCCAGCAGTTCTTCTCCTGGGGCCAACGTCCTGACTTTC. The variable domain in full, completed from reference TRBV27 and TRBJ2-6, reads EAQVTQNPRYLITVTGKKLTVTCSQNMNHEYMSWYRQDPGLGLRQIYYSMNVEVTDKGDVPEGYKVSRKEKRNFPLILESPSPNQTSLYFCASSSSPGANVLTFGAGSRLTVL.

This clonotype has a count of ten or more. V is TRBV11-3 and J is TRBJ2-3; 9 bases are shared with TRBD2. This CDR3 has 15 amino acids. Looked up from germline, CDR1 is SGHNT and CDR2 is YENEEA. V gave up 3 bases and J gave up 4 bases; unmatched junction bases: 5. The CDR3 nucleotides are TGTGCCAGCAGCTTCTCTAGCGGGATCGCAGATACGCAGTATTTT. Translated: CASSFSSGIADTQYF.

J is TRBJ2-7 and V is TRBV20-1; 15 nucleotides agree with TRBD2. J was trimmed by 1 base and V by 6 bases; bases with no gene match: 7. Germline V gene data show CDR1 as DFQATT and CDR2 as SNEGSKA (reference sequence). The CDR3 consists of 16 residues. CDR3 in amino acids: CSAKGLAGGVSYEQYF. CDR3 nucleotide sequence: TGCAGTGCCAAGGGACTAGCGGGAGGTGTATCCTACGAGCAGTACTTC.

The chain couples TRBV19 to TRBJ1-1, with D maybe TRBD1 (5 bases). V was cut by 3 bases and J by 4 bases, with 12 bases left in between. Germline-derived CDR1 and CDR2 are LNHDA and SQIVND (reference sequence). The CDR3 totals 14 residues. The chain's CDR3 is CASSIGGFATEAFF. The DNA of the CDR3 is TGTGCCAGTAGTATTGGGGGATTTGCCACTGAAGCTTTCTTT. The whole variable domain, filled in from reference TRBV19 and TRBJ1-1, reads DGGITQSPKYLFRKEGQNVTLSCEQNLNHDAMYWYRQDPGQGLRLIYYSQIVNDFQKGDIAEGYSVSREKKESFPLTVTSAQKNPTAFYLCASSIGGFATEAFFGQGTRLTVV.

To note about this clonotype: The conserved final phenylalanine or tryptophan is absent from the CDR3, which likely points to a read error. The rearrangement joins TRBV15 to TRBJ2-6; a possible D gene is TRBD2 (5 bases). There are 16 residues in the CDR3. Trimming shortened V by 6 bases and J by 3 bases, and 15 bases separated the two germline ends. CDR1 and CDR2 (germline): LNHNV, YYDKDF (reference sequence). The CDR3 DNA reads TGTGCCACCAGGGATGGGAGCGCAGATGGGGCCAACGTCCTGACTCTC. This encodes CATRDGSADGANVLTL.

This sequence joins TRBV27 and TRBJ2-1, with 8 bases fitting TRBD1. With V trimmed by 4 bases and J by 13 bases, 3 bases remained unmatched. This CDR3 region has 11 residues. CDR1 MNHEY and CDR2 SMNVEV come from the germline V gene (reference sequence). The CDR3 nucleotides are TGTGCCAGCAGTTATGGACAGGGACAGTTCTTC. Protein product: CASSYGQGQFF.

Regarding this clonotype: An end of the junction does not agree with germline; a read error may underlie this. The chain recombines TRBV4-3 with TRBJ1-6; a possible D gene is TRBD1 (6 bases). This CDR3 has 16 residues. Germline V lookup: CDR1 LGHNA, CDR2 YSLEER. The CDR3 nucleotides are TGCGCCGGCAGCCAAGATTCCCACAGGGTATCTTCACCCCTCCACTTT. Its translation: CAGSQDSHRVSSPLHF.

This clonotype was seen more than once but under ten times. The rearrangement links TRBV19 to TRBJ1-4; 9 nucleotides align to TRBD1. This CDR3 has 21 amino acids. J lost 1 base, V lost 3 bases, and 18 bases had no gene match. The V gene's germline CDR1 is LNHDA and CDR2 SQIVND (reference sequence). DNA of the CDR3: TGTGCCAGTAGTATCCGGGACAGGGAAAAAGGAACCATATTAACTAATGAAAAACTGTTTTTT. As protein: CASSIRDREKGTILTNEKLFF.

The chain couples TRBV4-1 to TRBJ2-1, with D possibly matching TRBD2 (5 bases). CDR1 is MGHRA and CDR2 is YSYEKL in the germline V gene. The length of the CDR3 is 15 residues. Trimming took off 7 bases at V and 3 bases at J, with 16 bases between the two ends. As DNA, the CDR3 is TGCGCCAGCACCTTCCGTACGGGAAGCTACAATGAGCAGTTCTTC. Translated: CASTFRTGSYNEQFF.

V gene TRBV20-1 combines with J gene TRBJ2-7; possible D gene TRBD1, 7 bases. CDR1 is DFQATT and CDR2 is SNEGSKA in the germline V gene (reference sequence). V shed 6 bases and J shed 3 bases, with 15 bases lying between them. The CDR3 extends over 13 amino acids. CDR3 nucleotide sequence: TGCAGTGCCCCCAGGGGGGTAAACTACGAGCAGTACTTC. Translated: CSAPRGVNYEQYF.